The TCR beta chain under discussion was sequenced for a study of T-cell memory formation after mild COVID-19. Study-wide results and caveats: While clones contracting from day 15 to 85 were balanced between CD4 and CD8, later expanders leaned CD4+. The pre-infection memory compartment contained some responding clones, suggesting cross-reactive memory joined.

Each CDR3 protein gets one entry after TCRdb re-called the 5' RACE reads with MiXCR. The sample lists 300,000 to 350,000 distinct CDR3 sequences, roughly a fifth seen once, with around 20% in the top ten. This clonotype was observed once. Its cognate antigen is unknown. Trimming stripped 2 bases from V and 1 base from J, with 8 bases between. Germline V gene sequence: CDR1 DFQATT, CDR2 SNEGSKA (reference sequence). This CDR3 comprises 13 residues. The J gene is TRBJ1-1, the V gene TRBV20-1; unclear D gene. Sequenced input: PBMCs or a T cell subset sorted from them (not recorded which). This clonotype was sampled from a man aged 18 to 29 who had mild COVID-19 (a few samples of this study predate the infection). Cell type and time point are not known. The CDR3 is CSARKDPNTEAFF. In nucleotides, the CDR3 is TGCAGTGCTAGAAAGGACCCGAACACTGAAGCTTTCTTT.